Each of the 10 T cell receptor beta chains below was sequenced from the same sample in a study of T cells after yellow fever vaccination. Each CDR3 protein is one row after TCRdb ran MiXCR on the 5' RACE reads. The repertoire holds under 400,000 distinct CDR3 sequences, with 12% as singletons. Sequencing was performed on CD4+ T cells sorted from PBMCs, taken 15 days after the yellow fever booster vaccination. These receptors were taken from a young man who received the YFV17D yellow fever vaccine.

V is TRBV18 and J is TRBJ2-7, with 8 bases aligning to TRBD1. The CDR3 loop spans 14 amino acids. Looked up from germline, CDR1 is KGHSH and CDR2 is LQKENI. V was pared by 6 bases and J by 4 bases, with 8 bases of the junction left unmatched. CDR3 protein: CASSPDREVYEQYV. The CDR3 DNA is TGTGCCAGCTCGCCGGACAGGGAAGTGTACGAGCAGTACGTC.

The chain carries TRBV5-1 and TRBJ2-1, with a possible D match to TRBD2 (5 bases). This CDR3 has 15 amino acids. The germline V gene encodes CDR1 SGHRS and CDR2 YFSETQ. V lost 4 bases and J lost 7, with 18 bases in between. The CDR3 region is CASSLGPGGWNEQFF. In DNA, the CDR3 is TGCGCCAGCAGCCTAGGGCCCGGCGGGTGGAATGAGCAGTTCTTC.

This clonotype was detected a few times. At one end the junction does not follow the germline gene, possibly because of a read error. The rearrangement uses TRBV2 and TRBJ1-2; tentatively, D is TRBD1 (6 bases). The CDR3 consists of 13 residues. Germline V lookup: CDR1 SNHLY, CDR2 FYNNEI. The CDR3 loop reads CASRLSVVGGCTF. CDR3 in DNA: TGTGCCAGCAGGTTATCAGTGGTCGGGGGCTGCACCTTC.

Only a few counts were recorded for this clonotype. This rearrangement joins TRBV10-3 to TRBJ1-2; perhaps TRBD1 as D (5 bases). Per the germline V gene, CDR1 is ENHRY and CDR2 is SYGVKD. Trimming cost V 0 bases and J 3 bases, with 14 bases left between them. The CDR3 runs to 16 residues. Here the CDR3 reads CAISESWGIFDYGYTF. The CDR3 bases are TGTGCCATCAGTGAGTCGTGGGGGATCTTCGACTATGGCTACACCTTC.

There are a few counts of this clonotype. This rearrangement joins TRBV20-1 to TRBJ1-2; 7 bases map to TRBD1. Germline CDR1 and CDR2: DFQATT and SNEGSKA (reference sequence). The CDR3 length is 14 residues. V was clipped by 3 bases and J by 5 bases; unmatched bases: 9. The CDR3, as DNA: TGCAGTGCTAGTGTCGGGACAGCACTTTATGGCTACACCTTC. Translation gives CSASVGTALYGYTF.

This clonotype was recorded a few times. This chain uses TRBV10-3 with TRBJ2-1, with unresolved D. V lost 10 bases and J 6 bases, leaving 16 bases between the germline ends. This CDR3 is built from 13 residues. Germline CDR1 is ENHRY and CDR2 is SYGVKD. The CDR3 DNA reads TGTGCCACCCGGGTAGAAGGAAGCAATGAGCAGTTCTTC. Protein sequence: CATRVEGSNEQFF.

This clonotype has only a few counts. The chain uses TRBV7-3 and TRBJ2-1, with 8 bases matching TRBD1. J lost 5 bases, V lost 6 bases, and 9 bases had no gene match. CDR1 SGHTA and CDR2 FQGTGA come from the germline V gene. This CDR3 contains 15 residues. Here the CDR3 reads CASRNPDRVDNEQFF. The CDR3 coding sequence is TGTGCCAGCAGGAACCCGGACAGGGTGGACAATGAGCAGTTCTTC.

Note on this clonotype: The junction and the germline gene differ at one end; a read error may be behind it. The chain carries TRBV5-1 and TRBJ2-6, with D possibly matching TRBD2 (6 bases). CDR1 is SGHRS and CDR2 is YFSETQ in the germline V gene. This CDR3 has 17 residues. CDR3 region: CASSRASDSSGAYVLTF. CDR3 bases: TGCGCCAGCAGCCGGGCTAGCGACAGCTCTGGGGCCTACGTCCTGACTTTC.

The rearrangement links TRBV29-1 to TRBJ1-4; maybe TRBD1 (6 bases). Trimming removed 6 bases from V and 7 bases from J, with 18 bases in between. CDR3 size: 14 residues. Per the germline V gene, CDR1 is SQVTM and CDR2 is ANQGSEA. The CDR3 reads CSVRGGGRGEKLFF. As DNA, the CDR3 is TGCAGCGTCCGTGGCGGGGGCAGAGGTGAAAAACTGTTTTTT.

This clonotype was picked up many times. The chain recombines TRBV5-1 with TRBJ2-3, with D hard to call. Germline CDR1 reads SGHRS; CDR2 reads YFSETQ. This CDR3 is 13 amino acids long. Trimming removed 4 bases from V and 3 bases from J, with 9 bases in between. DNA of the CDR3: TGCGCCAGCAGCCGCGCGGTTACAGATACGCAGTATTTT. Its translation: CASSRAVTDTQYF.